Listed below are T cell receptor beta chains from one sample, sequenced in a study of siplizumab effects on memory and regulatory T cells. Sequencing was performed with immunoSEQ multiplex PCR; in TCRdb, only in-frame clones are kept and a portion is missing. This table has about 120,000 clones, approximately 92% appearing once. Sequenced material: CD4+ T cells sorted from blood. The receptors stem from a human donor in good health. The CDR3 runs from the conserved cysteine through the conserved F or W. The D gene is left open where the match is weak. Only part of the rows carry a size: once, few, many, or a class if the clone is expanded.

v_call: TRBV6-1
clone_size: -
d_call: -
j_call: TRBJ1-2
cdr3_aa: CASSEYGGFYTF
cdr3_nt: TGTGCCAGCAGTGAATATGGCGGATTCTACACCTTC

v_call: TRBV6-1
clone_size: -
d_call: -
j_call: TRBJ2-7
cdr3_aa: CASSEVWGPGTYEQYF
cdr3_nt: TGTGCCAGCAGTGAAGTATGGGGGCCAGGGACCTACGAGCAGTACTTC

v_call: TRBV6-5
clone_size: -
d_call: TRBD1
j_call: TRBJ2-5
cdr3_aa: CASTRTGSGETQYF
cdr3_nt: TGTGCCAGCACACGGACAGGGAGTGGGGAGACCCAGTACTTC

v_call: TRBV7-2
clone_size: -
d_call: -
j_call: TRBJ2-5
cdr3_aa: CASSFSPTETQYF
cdr3_nt: TGTGCCAGCAGCTTCTCACCGACGGAGACCCAGTACTTC

v_call: TRBV9
clone_size: -
d_call: -
j_call: TRBJ1-4
cdr3_aa: CASSVEVGGRLFF
cdr3_nt: TGTGCCAGCAGCGTAGAGGTCGGGGGAAGGCTGTTTTTT

v_call: TRBV15
clone_size: -
d_call: -
j_call: TRBJ1-2
cdr3_aa: CATETGGGYGYTF
cdr3_nt: TGTGCCACGGAGACAGGAGGAGGCTATGGCTACACCTTC

v_call: TRBV16
clone_size: few
d_call: TRBD1
j_call: TRBJ1-6
cdr3_aa: CASTTGQRNSPLHF
cdr3_nt: TGTGCCAGCACTACGGGACAGCGTAATTCACCCCTCCACTTT

v_call: TRBV7-9
clone_size: -
d_call: TRBD1
j_call: TRBJ1-1
cdr3_aa: CASSPDRGLVRDTEAFF
cdr3_nt: TGTGCCAGCAGCCCGGACAGGGGGCTAGTGAGGGACACTGAAGCTTTCTTT

v_call: TRBV4-1
clone_size: few
d_call: -
j_call: TRBJ1-2
cdr3_aa: CASRNVWGYGYTF
cdr3_nt: TGCGCCAGCCGCAATGTATGGGGCTATGGCTACACCTTC

v_call: TRBV5-6
clone_size: few
d_call: -
j_call: TRBJ1-2
cdr3_aa: CASSLRSGGYTF
cdr3_nt: TGTGCCAGCAGCTTGCGGTCGGGTGGCTACACCTTC

v_call: TRBV6-5
clone_size: -
d_call: TRBD1
j_call: TRBJ2-1
cdr3_aa: CASSYSGDRTYNEQFF
cdr3_nt: TGTGCCAGCAGTTACTCTGGGGACAGAACCTACAATGAGCAGTTCTTC

v_call: TRBV7-8
clone_size: -
d_call: -
j_call: TRBJ1-5
cdr3_aa: CASTRSSSNQPQHF
cdr3_nt: TGTGCCAGCACCAGAAGCTCGAGCAATCAGCCCCAGCATTTT

v_call: TRBV14
clone_size: -
d_call: -
j_call: TRBJ1-5
cdr3_aa: CASSHDAGRGTNQPQHF
cdr3_nt: TGTGCCAGCAGCCACGACGCAGGGAGGGGCACCAATCAGCCCCAGCATTTT

v_call: TRBV29-1
clone_size: -
d_call: TRBD1
j_call: TRBJ1-1
cdr3_aa: CSVPGQGNTEAFF
cdr3_nt: TGCAGCGTCCCGGGACAGGGGAACACTGAAGCTTTCTTT

v_call: TRBV19
clone_size: -
d_call: -
j_call: TRBJ2-3
cdr3_aa: CASGRDTSTDTQYF
cdr3_nt: TGTGCCAGTGGCCGGGACACAAGCACAGATACGCAGTATTTT

v_call: TRBV7-9
clone_size: -
d_call: -
j_call: TRBJ1-2
cdr3_aa: CASSSKTGLNYGYTF
cdr3_nt: TGTGCCAGCAGCTCGAAGACAGGCCTCAACTATGGCTACACCTTC

v_call: TRBV7-9
clone_size: -
d_call: -
j_call: TRBJ1-2
cdr3_aa: CASSPGTPPEGYTF
cdr3_nt: TGTGCCAGCAGCCCGGGGACACCGCCGGAGGGCTACACCTTC

v_call: TRBV29-1
clone_size: -
d_call: -
j_call: TRBJ2-3
cdr3_aa: CSVGQSTDTQYF
cdr3_nt: TGCAGCGTTGGCCAGAGCACAGATACGCAGTATTTT

v_call: TRBV27
clone_size: -
d_call: -
j_call: TRBJ1-6
cdr3_aa: CASSLSGIYSPLHF
cdr3_nt: TGTGCCAGCAGTTTGTCAGGGATCTACTCACCCCTCCACTTT